This passage covers 12 T cell receptor beta chains from one sample sequenced in a study of blood T cell repertoires in COVID-19. This table comes from immunoSEQ multiplex PCR, and its TCRdb copy is limited to in-frame clones, with some not included. The table includes about 20,000 clones, roughly 91% detected once. The specimen sequenced was peripheral blood. The receptors originated from a human donor in a cohort sampled during active COVID-19.

The chain has TRBV5-1 and TRBJ2-3, with D perhaps TRBD1 (5 bases). The V gene's germline CDR1 is SGHRS and CDR2 YFSETQ. The CDR3 is 17 amino acids. Trimming shortened V by 3 bases and J by 2 bases, and 19 bases separated the two germline ends. The CDR3 reads CASSSYQGRKYTDTQYF. In DNA form, the CDR3 reads TGCGCCAGCAGCTCATACCAGGGTAGGAAGTACACAGATACGCAGTATTTT.

CDR3: CASSVARPGEQYF. For the CDR3, the DNA is TGTGCCAGCAGTGTCGCCCGTCCGGGGGAGCAGTACTTC. The rearrangement uses TRBV2 and TRBJ2-7; D may be TRBD2 (5 bases). Germline V gene sequence: CDR1 SNHLY, CDR2 FYNNEI. The CDR3 length is 13 residues. Trimming shortened V by 4 bases and J by 7 bases, and 14 bases separated the two germline ends.

This chain joins TRBV19 and TRBJ2-1, with 10 nucleotides matching TRBD1. The CDR3 has 14 residues. Trimming cost V 7 bases and J 9 bases; bases outside gene matches: 9. The germline V gene encodes CDR1 LNHDA and CDR2 SQIVND (reference sequence). The CDR3: CASKADRGRLEQFF. The DNA for the CDR3 is TGTGCCAGTAAGGCAGACAGGGGGCGCCTTGAGCAGTTCTTC.

The chain links TRBV11-2 to TRBJ2-2, with TRBD1 matching 10 bases. V trimming: 2 bases; J trimming: 6 bases; junction bases outside the gene matches: 9. The CDR3 runs to 17 residues. Germline CDR1 reads SGHAT; CDR2 reads FQNNGV. For the CDR3, the DNA is TGTGCCAGCAGCTTATCCCGACAGGGGGCGATCTCCGGGGAGCTGTTTTTT. Translation gives CASSLSRQGAISGELFF.

A single count supports this clone. The gene calls are TRBV6-6 and TRBJ2-7, with no clear D. CDR3 length equals 14 residues. The V end lost 6 bases, the J end lost 2 bases, and 14 bases lay between the germline ends. Germline CDR1 and CDR2: MNHNY and SVGAGI (reference sequence). The CDR3 DNA reads TGTGCCAGCAGCCTGGAGCGCCCCCCCTACGAGCAGTACTTC. Residues: CASSLERPPYEQYF.

This chain connects TRBV2 to TRBJ1-2; 7 bases are shared with TRBD1. The germline gives CDR1 SNHLY, CDR2 FYNNEI. The J segment lost 4 bases and the V segment lost 4 bases, leaving 0 bases of the junction unmatched. There are 12 residues in the CDR3. This CDR3 is CASSAGGYGYTF. CDR3 DNA: TGTGCCAGCAGTGCAGGGGGCTATGGCTACACCTTC.

This chain links TRBV29-1 with TRBJ1-1; 9 bases agree with TRBD1. The CDR3 consists of 13 residues. Trimming cost V 4 bases and J 3 bases; bases outside gene matches: 3. Germline CDR1 reads SQVTM; CDR2 reads ANQGSEA. The CDR3 protein is CSVARDRDTEAFF. As DNA, the CDR3 is TGCAGCGTTGCCCGGGACAGGGACACTGAAGCTTTCTTT.

The J gene is TRBJ1-2, the V gene TRBV27; TRBD1 agrees at 7 bases. The CDR3 runs 14 residues. The V gene's germline CDR1 is MNHEY and CDR2 SMNVEV (reference sequence). Trimming at V came to 5 bases and at J to 7 bases, leaving 10 bases not matched to a gene. The CDR3 nucleotides are TGTGCCAGCAGTCCCCAGACAGGGTTCTCTGGCTACACCTTC. Translated, it gives CASSPQTGFSGYTF.

J is TRBJ2-5 and V is TRBV30, with TRBD2 matching 12 bases. With V trimmed by 3 bases and J by 4 bases, 15 bases remained unmatched. This CDR3 is built from 18 residues. From germline, CDR1 is GTSNPN and CDR2 SVGIG (reference sequence). In DNA, the CDR3 is TGTGCCTGGAGCCTATGGACTAGCGGGGCCCCCCGGGGAGAGACCCAGTACTTC. Protein product: CAWSLWTSGAPRGETQYF.

This chain joins TRBV21-1 and TRBJ2-3; the D call of TRBD2 is as the table states it, not checked on the DNA. TRBV21-1 is listed as a pseudogene. CDR3 length equals 16 residues. The CDR3 DNA reads as TGTGCCAGCAGCAGGAGCGCGAATGTACTTCCAGATACGCAGTATTTT. This translates into CASSRSANVLPDTQYF.

The V gene is TRBV2, the J gene TRBJ2-6; possible D gene TRBD1, 5 bases. V lost 4 bases and J 0 bases, leaving 19 bases between the germline ends. Germline V gene lookup returns CDR1 SNHLY and CDR2 FYNNEI. The CDR3 loop spans 19 amino acids. In DNA form, the CDR3 reads TGTGCCAGCAGTGGTCATGTGGGGCCGCTCACCTCTGGGGCCAACGTCCTGACTTTC. Amino acid sequence: CASSGHVGPLTSGANVLTF.

This clone occurred a few times. V usage is TRBV15 and J usage is TRBJ1-4; a possible D gene is TRBD1 (5 bases). Germline V gene lookup returns CDR1 LNHNV and CDR2 YYDKDF (reference sequence). Trimming cost V 6 bases and J 4 bases, with 12 bases left between them. The CDR3 is made up of 14 amino acids. The CDR3: CATSDDRVNEKLFF. The CDR3, as DNA: TGTGCCACCAGTGACGACAGAGTTAATGAAAAACTGTTTTTT.